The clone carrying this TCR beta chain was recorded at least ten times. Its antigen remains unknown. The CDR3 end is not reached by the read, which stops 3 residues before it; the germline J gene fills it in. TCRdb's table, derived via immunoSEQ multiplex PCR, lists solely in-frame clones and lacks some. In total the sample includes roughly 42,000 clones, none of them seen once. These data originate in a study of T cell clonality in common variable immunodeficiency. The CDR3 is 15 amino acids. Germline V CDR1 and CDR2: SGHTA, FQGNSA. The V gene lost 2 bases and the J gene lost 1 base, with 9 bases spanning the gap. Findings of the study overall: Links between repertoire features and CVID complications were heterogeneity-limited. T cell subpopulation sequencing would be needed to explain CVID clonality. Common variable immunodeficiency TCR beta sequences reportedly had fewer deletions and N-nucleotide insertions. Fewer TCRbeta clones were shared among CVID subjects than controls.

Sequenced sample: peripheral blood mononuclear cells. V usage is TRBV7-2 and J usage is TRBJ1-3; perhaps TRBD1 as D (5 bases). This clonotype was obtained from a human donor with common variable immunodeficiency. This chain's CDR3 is CASSLLGESGNTIYF. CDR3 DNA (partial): TGTGCCAGCAGCTTATTAGGGGAATCTGGAAACACC.